The 18 T cell receptor beta chains below were found in one sample sequenced in a study of control samples from healthy donors and cancer patients. Sequencing was performed with immunoSEQ multiplex PCR; in TCRdb, only in-frame clones are kept and a portion is missing. The table shows about 120,000 clones, with just under 95% occurring only once. The sequenced material came from blood. These receptors were obtained from a man under 40 in good health.

The chain links TRBV10-3 to TRBJ1-2, with 7 nucleotides matching TRBD1. CDR1 ENHRY and CDR2 SYGVKD come from the germline V gene. The CDR3 has 15 amino acids. Losses at the gene ends were 2 bases for V and 3 bases for J; bases not matched to a gene: 6. CDR3 loop: CAISERDREYYGYTF. The CDR3 DNA follows: TGTGCCATCAGTGAGCGAGACAGGGAGTACTATGGCTACACCTTC.

As concerns this clone: A read error may account for a junction end that differs from germline. The chain employs TRBV11-3 and TRBJ2-7; TRBD1 matches at 7 bases. From germline, CDR1 is SGHNT and CDR2 YENEEA. The CDR3 loop spans 11 amino acids. DNA of the CDR3: TGTGCCAGCAGCGCTGCTGGACAGGTTCTCTTC. The encoded protein is CASSAAGQVLF.

The table lists this clone with a count of one. The rearrangement uses TRBV2 and TRBJ2-1, with TRBD1 matching over 7 bases. The CDR3 has 15 amino acids. Germline lookup yields CDR1 SNHLY and CDR2 FYNNEI. The V segment lost 2 bases and the J segment 3 bases; nucleotides outside the gene matches: 4. The CDR3 sequence: CASSEFGTVYNEQFF. The CDR3, as DNA: TGTGCCAGCAGTGAATTTGGGACAGTCTACAATGAGCAGTTCTTC.

The chain carries TRBV4-1 and TRBJ2-3; 8 nucleotides align to TRBD1. CDR1 is MGHRA, CDR2 YSYEKL, per germline. V trimming: 1 base; J trimming: 4 bases; junction bases outside the gene matches: 4. CDR3 size: 15 residues. CDR3 residues: CASSQGTGLADTQYF. CDR3 DNA sequence: TGCGCCAGCAGCCAAGGGACAGGGCTGGCAGATACGCAGTATTTT.

V is TRBV15 and J is TRBJ1-6; D is undetermined. Germline CDR1 reads LNHNV; CDR2 reads YYDKDF (reference sequence). Between the trimmed V and J ends, which lost 1 base and 8 bases, there was a span of 15 bases. CDR3 length equals 16 residues. The CDR3 loop is CATSRVADFTYSPLHF. DNA of the CDR3: TGTGCCACCAGCAGAGTTGCCGACTTCACCTATTCACCCCTCCACTTT.

This chain joins TRBV4-1 and TRBJ1-2; D call uncertain. The germline V gene encodes CDR1 MGHRA and CDR2 YSYEKL. The CDR3 consists of 14 residues. Between the trimmed V and J ends, which lost 2 bases and 6 bases, there was a span of 13 bases. The CDR3 DNA sequence: TGCGCCAGCAGCCAACCAACTGGATACAATGGCTACACCTTC. Encoded protein: CASSQPTGYNGYTF.

This chain joins TRBV5-1 and TRBJ2-7; no reliable D call. The V end lost 0 bases, the J end lost 2 bases, and 3 bases lay between the germline ends. The CDR3 has 12 amino acids. Germline V gives CDR1 SGHRS, CDR2 YFSETQ. In DNA, the CDR3 is TGCGCCAGCAGCTTGGGGGCCTACGAGCAGTACTTC. Amino acid sequence: CASSLGAYEQYF.

The chain is built from TRBV11-3 and TRBJ2-5, with D possibly matching TRBD1 (6 bases). The ends were cut back, 0 bases at V and 1 base at J, with 21 bases in the middle. This CDR3 contains 19 residues. Germline CDR1 and CDR2: SGHNT and YENEEA. CDR3 DNA sequence: TGTGCCAGCAGCTTAGAAATCCTAGCCCCAGGACAGCGCCAAGAGACCCAGTACTTC. Encoded protein: CASSLEILAPGQRQETQYF.

This chain uses TRBV7-2 with TRBJ2-7; D gene unclear. Trimming took 1 base from V and 3 from J, leaving 13 bases between them. The CDR3 is 15 residues long. Germline lookup yields CDR1 SGHTA and CDR2 FQGNSA. The CDR3 loop reads CASSLEGDGYYEQYF. For the CDR3, the DNA is TGTGCCAGCAGCTTAGAGGGCGACGGATACTACGAGCAGTACTTC.

This chain joins TRBV7-2 and TRBJ2-7; 9 bases align to TRBD2. Trimming at V came to 1 base and at J to 2 bases, leaving 6 bases not matched to a gene. The CDR3 length is 16 residues. The germline CDR1 and CDR2 sequences are SGHTA and FQGNSA. CDR3 loop: CASSLGRAGGTYEQYF. The CDR3 DNA reads as TGTGCCAGCAGCTTAGGTAGAGCGGGGGGAACCTACGAGCAGTACTTC.

This rearrangement joins TRBV20-1 to TRBJ1-3; possibly TRBD1 for D (5 bases). V lost 3 bases, J lost 3 bases, and 12 bases lay in between. The CDR3 spans 14 residues. The germline V gene has CDR1 DFQATT and CDR2 SNEGSKA (reference sequence). The CDR3 DNA is TGCAGTGCTAGTCGTGGGGCTAGTGGAAACACCATATATTTT. Translated: CSASRGASGNTIYF.

This rearrangement joins TRBV7-9 to TRBJ1-2; D ambiguous. Trimming removed 0 bases at V and 9 bases at J, with 17 bases between. The CDR3 contains 15 residues. Germline CDR1 is SEHNR and CDR2 is FQNEAQ (reference sequence). CDR3: CASSLAAQANGCYTF. The CDR3 region has the DNA TGTGCCAGCAGCTTAGCGGCGCAGGCCAACGGTTGCTACACCTTC.

This clone came up once. V is TRBV5-6 and J is TRBJ1-3, with D possibly TRBD1 on 5 matching bases. The germline CDR1 and CDR2 sequences are SGHDT and YYEEEE. V dropped 0 bases and J dropped 0 bases, with 13 bases sitting between them. CDR3 length: 17 residues. This chain's CDR3 is CASSLVRGSLSGNTIYF. The CDR3 DNA is TGTGCCAGCAGCTTGGTTAGGGGATCCCTCTCTGGAAACACCATATATTTT.

The rearrangement joins TRBV19 to TRBJ2-3; 9 positions match TRBD2. The CDR3 is made up of 14 amino acids. Germline CDR1 reads LNHDA; CDR2 reads SQIVND (reference sequence). The ends lost 4 bases at V and 1 base at J; junction bases unmatched: 0. The chain's CDR3 is CASSSGGGTDTQYF. In DNA form, the CDR3 reads TGTGCCAGTAGTAGCGGGGGGGGCACAGATACGCAGTATTTT.

The J gene is TRBJ2-2, the V gene TRBV11-2, with 9 bases aligning to TRBD1. The J segment lost 4 bases and the V segment lost 5 bases, leaving 8 bases of the junction unmatched. In germline, CDR1 is SGHAT, CDR2 FQNNGV. The CDR3 extends over 16 amino acids. This CDR3 reads CASSPTGGDRTGELFF. CDR3 bases: TGTGCCAGCAGCCCTACAGGGGGCGATCGCACCGGGGAGCTGTTTTTT.

This chain connects TRBV18 to TRBJ1-2, with 7 nucleotides matching TRBD1. The CDR3 is made up of 14 amino acids. J was trimmed by 2 bases and V by 0 bases; bases with no gene match: 0. The germline V gene has CDR1 KGHSH and CDR2 LQKENI. The CDR3 spells CASSPPDRNYGYTF. DNA for the CDR3: TGTGCCAGCTCACCACCGGACAGGAACTATGGCTACACCTTC.

The V and J genes are TRBV11-2 and TRBJ2-3; D is possibly TRBD1 or TRBD2 (6 bases each). Germline lookup yields CDR1 SGHAT and CDR2 FQNNGV. This CDR3 spans 15 amino acids. V shed 4 bases and J shed 2 bases, with 13 bases lying between them. The CDR3 is CASSSGAASTDTQYF. The CDR3 nucleotides are TGTGCCAGCAGCTCGGGGGCCGCTTCCACAGATACGCAGTATTTT.

This clone turned up a few times. This chain links TRBV7-2 with TRBJ1-1; D is unresolved. The CDR3 extends over 15 amino acids. The V gene's germline CDR1 is SGHTA and CDR2 FQGNSA. Trimming left V 4 bases short and J 0 bases short, with 12 bases between. CDR3 loop: CASSSNSGLNTEAFF. The DNA of the CDR3 is TGTGCCAGCAGCTCTAATAGCGGACTGAACACTGAAGCTTTCTTT.